This TCR beta chain is drawn from a study of blood T cell repertoires in COVID-19. Original analysis: For nucleated cells, counts were estimated from reference gene primer amplification. The table came from immunoSEQ multiplex PCR; TCRdb's copy has only in-frame clones and leaves some out. V and J calls and clone size are copied from that table; D and trimming were computed from the DNA. The sample holds over 140,000 clones, 76% seen once. The germline V gene has CDR1 SGHTA and CDR2 FQGNSA. The CDR3 covers 15 residues. Trimming shortened V by 5 bases and J by 7 bases, and 21 bases separated the two germline ends.

The rearrangement joins TRBV7-2 to TRBJ2-7; no firm D call. The sequenced sample was peripheral blood. The TCR sequence derives from a woman older than 75 with active or convalescent COVID-19. The CDR3 protein is CASSQSVDSLLEQYF. For the CDR3, the DNA is TGTGCCAGCAGCCAGTCCGTAGACTCCCTTTTAGAGCAGTACTTC.